The T cell receptor beta chain described here comes from a study of blood T cells in healthy people across ages (dated by TCRdb to about 2015). In terms of the full investigation: In model experiments, template switching captured roughly one uniquely barcoded TCR beta cDNA molecule for every two T cells. The study measured age-related changes in TCR beta repertoire diversity using deep sequencing normalized with unique cDNA molecular identifiers. The donors were split into four age groups: young (average around 15 years), middle-aged (more than 35), aged (more than 60) and long-lived (roughly 86). To avoid experimental bias, donors of different ages were randomly spread across the sequencing lanes. Using the same blood draw, the study looked at two additional independent replicas of 1 million unique cDNA reads for two donors, one aged 18 to 30 and the other aged 80 or older. General findings and caveats noted by the study authors: Observed TCR beta diversity per million T cells fell roughly linearly with age, and a significant reduction was already apparent by age around 40. Estimates of total diversity from one million sequenced T cells were regarded as lower bounds and underestimates. Donor CMV infection status was unknown, potentially confounding age-related changes in expanded clonotypes. A strong correlation was found between observed TCR beta diversity and the percentage of naive T cells measured by flow cytometry. Bulk unsorted PBMC profiling prevented conclusive comparison of naive and antigen-experienced compartments. The long-lived group showed more naive CD4+ T cells, fewer expanded clones and increased TCR diversity than the aged group, suggesting age selection.

Libraries were prepared through 5' RACE. Sequencing was carried out with an Illumina HiSeq 2500. A second PCR of about 6 to 12 cycles was performed with a sample-barcoded 5' primer and a J-beta primer mix. A unique molecular identifier was introduced onto each TCR beta cDNA molecule by a template-switch 5' adaptor carrying 12 random nucleotides. At least 2.5 million CDR3-containing paired-end reads were obtained from each sample. First-strand cDNA synthesis was performed from all RNA using the Mint cDNA synthesis kit, with priming by a TRBC-specific oligonucleotide. Following uracil-DNA glycosylase treatment, a first 18-cycle PCR with universal primers M1SS and BC2_uni_R was performed on all cDNA. The original pipeline was this. Normalization of each sample was performed by random selection of 1 million high-quality reads, each carrying a distinct molecular identifier. Reads with shared molecular identifiers were discarded instead of being binned into consensus sequences. MiTCR, set to a Q25 quality threshold and the strictest error-elimination algorithm, was used for CDR3 identification, clonotype clustering and error correction. A nonparametric unseen species model using Euler transformation provided a lower-bound estimate of total TCR beta diversity. TCRdb passed the public sequencing reads through fastp at Q25 and MiXCR, retaining productive beta sequences. One record per CDR3 amino acid sequence lists the most common genes and DNA. In this record, the V and J calls reflect TCRdb's handling and not the investigators' own analysis. The sample table shows roughly 1,500,000 distinct CDR3 sequences, and roughly a third are seen once. The top ten clones comprise 11% of the sample.

The 40 or so donors, aged about 6 to 95 years, were systemically healthy Caucasian individuals from Russia. Around 9.9 milliliters of peripheral blood were collected from each donor into EDTA-treated Vacutainer tubes. Ficoll-Paque density-gradient centrifugation was used to isolate PBMCs, with at least 6.5 million per sample. Total RNA, at least 5 micrograms per sample, was extracted from PBMCs with Trizol reagent. For every donor, an aliquot of PBMCs went through flow cytometry to measure the percentages of naive CD45RAhigh/CD27high T cells. There are many counts of this clonotype. Its antigen remains unidentified. Per-base quality was not reported, and no clone a single base away is much larger than it. Via the germline V gene, CDR1 is ENHRY and CDR2 SYGVKD. V is pared back by 3 bases and J by 0 bases, with 0 bases lying between the germline termini. Inclusive of the bounding cysteine and phenylalanine, the CDR3 is 11 residues long. The retained sequence is limited to the CDR3, 33 bases, with the frame set at the first base.

The chain is assembled from TRBV10-3 and TRBJ2-7; the D segment cannot be called with confidence. This clonotype originated in a woman aged 25 to 39 in good health. Sequenced sample: blood. The CDR3 corresponds to CAISDSYEQYF. The DNA reads as follows: TGTGCCATCAGTGACTCCTACGAGCAGTACTTC.